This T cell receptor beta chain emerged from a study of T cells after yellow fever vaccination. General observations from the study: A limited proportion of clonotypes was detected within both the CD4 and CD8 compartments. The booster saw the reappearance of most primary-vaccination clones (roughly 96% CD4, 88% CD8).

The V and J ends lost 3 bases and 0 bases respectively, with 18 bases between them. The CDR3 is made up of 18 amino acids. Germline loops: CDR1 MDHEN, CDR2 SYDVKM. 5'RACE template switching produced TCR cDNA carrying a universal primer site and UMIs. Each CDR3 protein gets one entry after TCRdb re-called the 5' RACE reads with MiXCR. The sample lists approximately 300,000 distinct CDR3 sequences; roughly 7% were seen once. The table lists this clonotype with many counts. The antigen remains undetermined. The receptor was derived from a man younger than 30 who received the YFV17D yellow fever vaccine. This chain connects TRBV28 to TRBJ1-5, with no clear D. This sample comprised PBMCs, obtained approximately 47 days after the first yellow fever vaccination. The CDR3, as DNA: TGTGCCAGCAGTTTCTGGGAGACGGCCCGCTATAGCAATCAGCCCCAGCATTTT. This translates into CASSFWETARYSNQPQHF.